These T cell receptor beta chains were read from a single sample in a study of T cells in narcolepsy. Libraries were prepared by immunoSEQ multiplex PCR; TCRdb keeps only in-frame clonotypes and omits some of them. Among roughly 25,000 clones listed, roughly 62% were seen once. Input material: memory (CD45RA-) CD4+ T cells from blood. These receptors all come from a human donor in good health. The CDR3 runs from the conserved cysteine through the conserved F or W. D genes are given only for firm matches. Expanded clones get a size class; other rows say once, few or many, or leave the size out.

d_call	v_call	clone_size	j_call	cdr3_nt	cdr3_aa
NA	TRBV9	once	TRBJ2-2	TGTGCCAGCAGCTTCCGTCCCGACACCGGGGAGCTGTTTTTT	CASSFRPDTGELFF
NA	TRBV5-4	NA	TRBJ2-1	TGTGCCAGCCACTCGGACCCAGTCTCCTACAATGAGCAGTTCTTC	CASHSDPVSYNEQFF
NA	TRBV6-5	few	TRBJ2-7	TGTGCCAGCACAAGACAGGGAGGGCACTACGAGCAGTACTTC	CASTRQGGHYEQYF
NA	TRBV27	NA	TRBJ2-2	TGTGCCAGCAAATCCTTAGCGGTATCAAACACCGGGGAGCTGTTTTTT	CASKSLAVSNTGELFF
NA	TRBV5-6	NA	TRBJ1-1	TGTGCCAGCAGCGATTATATGACCTGGGGAAACACTGAAGCTTTCTTT	CASSDYMTWGNTEAFF
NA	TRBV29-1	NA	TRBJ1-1	TGCAGCGTTTCGGGGCAGCTTAACGCTGAAGCTTTCTTT	CSVSGQLNAEAFF
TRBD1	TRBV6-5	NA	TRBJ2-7	TGTGCCAGCAGTTACATGGGACAGCCCTCCGAGCAGTACTTC	CASSYMGQPSEQYF
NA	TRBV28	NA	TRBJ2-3	TGTGCCAGCAGTACCCCACTAAGCGTCAGGGGCAACACAGATACGCAGTATTTT	CASSTPLSVRGNTDTQYF
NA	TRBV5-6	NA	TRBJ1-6	TGTGCCAGCAGCTTAGGAGGGAGTGGGCACTATTCACCCCTCCACTTT	CASSLGGSGHYSPLHF
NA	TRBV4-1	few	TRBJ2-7	TGCGCCAGCAGCCAGGAAGAGGGGGGGCGCACCTACGAGCAGTACTTC	CASSQEEGGRTYEQYF
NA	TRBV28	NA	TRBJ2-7	TGTGCCAGCAGACGACCCGACACCCAGCACGAGCAGTACTTC	CASRRPDTQHEQYF
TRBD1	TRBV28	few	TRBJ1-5	TGTGCCAGCAGTTCGCAAAAGACAGGGGCAAAGCAGCCCCAGCATTTT	CASSSQKTGAKQPQHF
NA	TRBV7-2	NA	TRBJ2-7	TGTGCCAGCAAGAGAGGGGAGGCCTACGAGCAGTACTTC	CASKRGEAYEQYF
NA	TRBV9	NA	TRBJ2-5	TGTGCCAGCAGTCCTCAAGCCTCCCAAGGGACCCAGTACTTC	CASSPQASQGTQYF
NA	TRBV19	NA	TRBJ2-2	TGTGCCAGTAGTACGGGACCCCAGGCCGGGGAGCTGTTTTTT	CASSTGPQAGELFF
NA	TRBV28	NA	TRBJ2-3	TGTGCCAGCAGTTTTGGTCTGAATACGCAGTATTTT	CASSFGLNTQYF
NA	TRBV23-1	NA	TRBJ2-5	TGCGCCAGCAACCAAGAGACCCAGTACTTC	CASNQETQYF
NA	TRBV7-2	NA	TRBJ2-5	TGTGCCAGCAGTCCCCCACCAGGAGAGACCCAGTACTTC	CASSPPPGETQYF
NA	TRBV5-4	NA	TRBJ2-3	TGTGCCAGCAGCCAACGACTAGTCGGGCCCACAGATACGCAGTATTTT	CASSQRLVGPTDTQYF
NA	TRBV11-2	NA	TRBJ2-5	TGTGCCAGCAGCTTAGGTGGGGTAGGCGGGGAGACCCAGTACTTC	CASSLGGVGGETQYF
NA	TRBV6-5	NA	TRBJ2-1	TGTGCCAGCAGCGAGGGGCGTCACAACGCGCAGTTCTTC	CASSEGRHNAQFF
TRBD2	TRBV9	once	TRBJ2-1	TGTGCCAGCAGCGTAGGGGTGACTAGCGGGAGTTCCGTCCTGTTCTTC	CASSVGVTSGSSVLFF
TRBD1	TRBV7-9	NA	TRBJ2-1	TGTGCCAGCAGCTCATTTCGACAGGGGAATGAGCAGTTCTTC	CASSSFRQGNEQFF
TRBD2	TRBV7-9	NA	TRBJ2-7	TGTGCCACCTTGGGCGGGACTAGCGGGGGTCAGACAGCCTACGAGCAGTACTTC	CATLGGTSGGQTAYEQYF
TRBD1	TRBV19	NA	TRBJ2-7	TGTGCCAGTAGGGGCCAGGGGGCCTACGAGCAGTACTTC	CASRGQGAYEQYF
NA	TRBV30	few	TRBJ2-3	TGTGCCTGGAGTTCAAACGGGGGAACAGATACGCAGTATTTT	CAWSSNGGTDTQYF
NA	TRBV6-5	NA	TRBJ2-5	TGTGCCAGCAGCGGAAGGGGAGAGACCCAGTACTTC	CASSGRGETQYF
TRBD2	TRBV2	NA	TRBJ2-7	TGTACCAGCCACCCCACAGCGGGGCGACCCTACGAGCAGTACTTC	CTSHPTAGRPYEQYF
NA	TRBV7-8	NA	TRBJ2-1	TGTGCCAGCAGCCTGACCGGGGCGCAGAATGAGCAGTTCTTC	CASSLTGAQNEQFF
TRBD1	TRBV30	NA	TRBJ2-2	TGTGCCTGGAGCAAGGTGGACAGGGACACCGGGGAGCTGTTTTTT	CAWSKVDRDTGELFF
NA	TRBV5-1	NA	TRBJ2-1	TGCGCCAGCAGAGCGGAGGGCAATGAGCAGTTCTTC	CASRAEGNEQFF
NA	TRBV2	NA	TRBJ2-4	TGTGCCAGCAGTGATGGGGGCGAAAACATTCAGTACTTC	CASSDGGENIQYF
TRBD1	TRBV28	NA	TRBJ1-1	TGTGCCAGCAGTCCCCAGGGGGCGCGCACTGAAGCTTTCTTT	CASSPQGARTEAFF
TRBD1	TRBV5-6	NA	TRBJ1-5	TGTGCCAGCAGCTTTCCCGGGACAGGGGGTAGCAATCAGCCCCAGCATTTT	CASSFPGTGGSNQPQHF
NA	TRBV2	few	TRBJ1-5	TGTGCCAGCAGGGAGACAGCGGTTCAGCCCCAGCATTTT	CASRETAVQPQHF
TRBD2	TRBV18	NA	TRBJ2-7	TGTGCCAGCTCACGACGGGAGGGGATCAACTACGAGCAGTACTTC	CASSRREGINYEQYF
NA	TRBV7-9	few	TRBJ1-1	TGTGCCAGCAGCTTAGTCGGCGAGGAAGCTTTCTTT	CASSLVGEEAFF
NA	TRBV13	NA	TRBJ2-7	TGTGCCAGCAGCCGCCGGAACACCGCGTACGAGCAGTACTTC	CASSRRNTAYEQYF
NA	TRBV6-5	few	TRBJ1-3	TGTGCCAGCAGTTACCGTCAGTCTCTGACTGGAAACACCATATATTTT	CASSYRQSLTGNTIYF
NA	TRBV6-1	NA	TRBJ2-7	TGTGCCAGCAGTGAACTTTTCGAGCAGTACTTC	CASSELFEQYF
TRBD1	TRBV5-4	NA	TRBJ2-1	TGTGCCAGCAGCTTGTGGCAGGGGGCGGATGAGCAGTTCTTC	CASSLWQGADEQFF
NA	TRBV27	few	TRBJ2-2	TGTGCCAGCCTAGCGAGTACAGGTGTCACCGGGGAGCTGTTTTTT	CASLASTGVTGELFF